This TCR beta chain was obtained from a study of T cell changes during pregnancy in multiple sclerosis. The table came from immunoSEQ multiplex PCR; TCRdb's copy has only in-frame clones and leaves some out. The sample lists about 38,000 clones, around 90% occurring once. V was cut by 4 bases and J by 8 bases, with 14 bases left in between. This CDR3 is 14 amino acids long. Germline V lookup: CDR1 MNHEY, CDR2 SVGAGI. The chain combines TRBV6-5 with TRBJ1-4; weak D call: TRBD1 (5 bases). The sequence came from a female donor in good health, enrolled as a control in a pregnancy study. The sample was CD4+ T cells from peripheral blood mononuclear cells, taken after pregnancy. For the CDR3, the DNA is TGTGCCAGCAGTTCGGCCGGGAGGGGAGAAAAACTGTTTTTT. It translates to CASSSAGRGEKLFF.